Presented here are 15 T cell receptor beta chains from one specimen sequenced in a study of blood T cell repertoires in COVID-19. The assay was immunoSEQ multiplex PCR, and TCRdb's table has in-frame clones only and misses some. The sample includes 250,000 to 300,000 clones, about nine tenths of them seen just once. The sequencing sample was made of PBMCs or T cells enriched from blood (not recorded which). Receptor source: a woman aged 45-59 years who had been exposed to COVID-19.

This chain uses TRBV19 with TRBJ1-3; D perhaps matches TRBD1 (6 bases). Per the germline V gene, CDR1 is LNHDA and CDR2 is SQIVND (reference sequence). Trimming removed 6 bases at V and 2 bases at J, with 11 bases between. CDR3 length: 14 amino acids. Here the CDR3 reads CASSPAGAGNTIYF. The CDR3 DNA reads TGTGCCAGTAGCCCAGCAGGGGCTGGAAACACCATATATTTT.

This sequence joins TRBV6-4 and TRBJ2-3, with a possible D match to TRBD2 (6 bases). Germline V CDR1 and CDR2: MRHNA, SNTAGT. The V and J ends lost 3 bases and 3 bases respectively, with 10 bases between them. The CDR3 extends over 14 amino acids. CDR3 region: CASSEVGGTDTQYF. The CDR3 bases are TGTGCCAGCAGTGAAGTGGGGGGAACAGATACGCAGTATTTT.

This clone was observed a single time. V gene TRBV5-1 combines with J gene TRBJ2-7, with D possibly being TRBD2 (6 bases). This CDR3 has 18 residues. Trimming removed 1 base at V and 7 bases at J, with 27 bases between. Germline V gene sequence: CDR1 SGHRS, CDR2 YFSETQ. CDR3 nucleotide sequence: TGCGCCAGCAGCTTGAGGGTTGCGGGGACCAGCACCCAACCGGAGCAGTACTTC. This codes for CASSLRVAGTSTQPEQYF.

This clone was seen a single time. The V call is TRBV19, the J call TRBJ2-7; D unresolved. There are 14 residues in the CDR3. CDR1 is LNHDA and CDR2 is SQIVND in the germline V gene (reference sequence). Trimming removed 3 bases at V and 6 bases at J, with 15 bases between. The CDR3 sequence is CASSIDDQIAEQYF. The CDR3 DNA follows: TGTGCCAGTAGTATTGATGACCAAATAGCCGAGCAGTACTTC.

The chain joins TRBV28 to TRBJ2-3; 7 bases agree with TRBD2. Looked up from germline, CDR1 is MDHEN and CDR2 is SYDVKM. The V and J ends lost 6 bases and 12 bases, in that order; junction bases with no gene match: 9. The CDR3 totals 12 residues. The CDR3 DNA reads as TGTGCCAGCAGCCGACCGGGACTACAACAGTATTTT. Its translation: CASSRPGLQQYF.

Comment on this clone: The junction and the germline gene differ at one end; a read error may be behind it. The V gene is TRBV7-7, the J gene TRBJ2-1, with D unclear. The CDR3 extends over 15 amino acids. The germline CDR1 and CDR2 sequences are SSHAT and FNYEAQ (reference sequence). This CDR3 reads CASSPWSSSYNEQFF. The CDR3 DNA follows: TGTGCTAGCAGCCCTTGGTCCAGCTCCTACAATGAGCAGTTCTTC. The entire variable domain, with the rest obtained from reference TRBV7-7 and TRBJ2-1, is as follows: GAGVSQSPRYKVTKRGQDVTLRCDPISSHATLYWYQQALGQGPEFLTYFNYEAQPDKSGLPSDRFSAERPEGSISTLTIQRTEQRDSAMYRCASSPWSSSYNEQFFGPGTRLTVL.

V gene TRBV19 combines with J gene TRBJ1-6; no definite D call. The CDR3 runs 13 residues. Trimming cost V 3 bases and J 11 bases, with 11 bases left between them. In germline, CDR1 is LNHDA, CDR2 SQIVND (reference sequence). The CDR3 protein is CASSITFTPPLHF. DNA of the CDR3: TGTGCCAGTAGTATCACGTTCACACCACCCCTCCACTTT.

The CDR3, as DNA: TGTGCCAGCAGTGAAGTCAGGGGTGCAACTAATGAAAAACTGTTTTTT. It yields the protein CASSEVRGATNEKLFF. The V call is TRBV6-1, the J call TRBJ1-4, with D possibly being TRBD1 (6 bases). V was cut by 1 base and J by 0 bases, with 9 bases left in between. CDR1 and CDR2 from the germline V gene are MNHNS and SASEGT. The CDR3 sequence is 16 residues long.

V and J are TRBV28 and TRBJ1-6; maybe TRBD1 (6 bases). CDR3 size: 15 residues. Per germline, CDR1 MDHEN and CDR2 SYDVKM. V gave up 6 bases and J gave up 7 bases, with 16 bases separating them. CDR3 residues: CASSPVQGSNSPLHF. As DNA, the CDR3 is TGTGCCAGCAGCCCAGTACAGGGTTCCAATTCACCCCTCCACTTT.

The chain joins TRBV28 to TRBJ2-2; tentative D call: TRBD1 (5 bases). Germline CDR1 is MDHEN and CDR2 is SYDVKM. Trimming left V 2 bases short and J 8 bases short, with 12 bases between. This CDR3 spans 14 amino acids. The CDR3 coding sequence is TGTGCCAGCAGTTTAGCAGGGCTCAGAGGGGAGCTGTTTTTT. This codes for CASSLAGLRGELFF.

J is TRBJ2-7 and V is TRBV20-1; 10 bases align to TRBD2. Trimming at V came to 3 bases and at J to 6 bases, leaving 5 bases not matched to a gene. The CDR3 sequence is 13 residues long. Germline assignment: CDR1 DFQATT and CDR2 SNEGSKA (reference sequence). Written as DNA, the CDR3 is TGCAGTGCTAGTAAGCGGGGGGGCTTCGAGCAGTACTTC. Its protein product is CSASKRGGFEQYF.

This rearrangement joins TRBV19 to TRBJ1-1, with 10 bases lining up with TRBD1. CDR3 length: 16 amino acids. The V gene end was trimmed by 4 bases and the J gene end by 4 bases; junction bases not matched to a gene: 9. Germline CDR1 and CDR2: LNHDA and SQIVND (reference sequence). The CDR3 here is CASSRQGAQERTEAFF. As DNA, the CDR3 is TGTGCCAGTAGTAGACAGGGGGCGCAGGAGCGCACTGAAGCTTTCTTT.

The chain combines TRBV7-9 with TRBJ1-1; D unclear. Trimming shortened V by 1 base and J by 3 bases, and 15 bases separated the two germline ends. The length of the CDR3 is 16 residues. Per germline, CDR1 SEHNR and CDR2 FQNEAQ (reference sequence). Here the CDR3 DNA reads TGTGCCAGCAGCTTAGGTGCGGGTTTCGGAGACACTGAAGCTTTCTTT. It yields the protein CASSLGAGFGDTEAFF.

The chain joins TRBV3-1 (or the pseudogene TRBV3-2) to TRBJ2-3; tentatively, D is TRBD2 (6 bases). Germline V CDR1 and CDR2: LGHDT, YNNKEL (reference sequence). Trimming left V 4 bases short and J 8 bases short, with 16 bases between. The CDR3 totals 14 residues. CDR3 in amino acids: CASSPETRRGTQYF. CDR3 nucleotide sequence: TGTGCCAGCAGCCCAGAGACCAGGCGGGGTACGCAGTATTTT.

This rearrangement joins TRBV5-4 to TRBJ2-3; D might be TRBD2 (6 bases). There are 17 residues in the CDR3. CDR1 and CDR2 (germline): SGHNT, YYREEE (reference sequence). Trimming shortened V by 4 bases and J by 0 bases, and 18 bases separated the two germline ends. The DNA for the CDR3 is TGTGCCAGCAGCAAGCCGGGACTCGGGGCGAGCACAGATACGCAGTATTTT. This encodes CASSKPGLGASTDTQYF.